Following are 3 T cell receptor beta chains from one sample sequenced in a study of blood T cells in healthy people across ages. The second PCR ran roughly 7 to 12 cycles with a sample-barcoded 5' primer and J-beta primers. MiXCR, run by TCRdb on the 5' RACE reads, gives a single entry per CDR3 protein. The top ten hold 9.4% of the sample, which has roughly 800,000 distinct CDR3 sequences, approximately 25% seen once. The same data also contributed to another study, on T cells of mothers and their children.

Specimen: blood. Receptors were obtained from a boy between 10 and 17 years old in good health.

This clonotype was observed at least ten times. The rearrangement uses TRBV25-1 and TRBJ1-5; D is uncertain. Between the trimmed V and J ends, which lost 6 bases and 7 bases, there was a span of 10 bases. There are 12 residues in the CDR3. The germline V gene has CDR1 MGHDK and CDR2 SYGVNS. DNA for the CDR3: TGTGCCAGCAGCCGGGGAAACCAGCCCCAGCATTTT. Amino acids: CASSRGNQPQHF.

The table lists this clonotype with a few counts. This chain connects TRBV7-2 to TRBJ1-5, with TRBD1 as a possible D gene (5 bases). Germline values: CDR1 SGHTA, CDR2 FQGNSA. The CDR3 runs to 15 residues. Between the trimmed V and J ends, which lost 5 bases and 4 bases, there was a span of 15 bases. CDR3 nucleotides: TGTGCCAGCAGCGTCCAGGGAAGGGAGAATCAGCCCCAGCATTTT. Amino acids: CASSVQGRENQPQHF.

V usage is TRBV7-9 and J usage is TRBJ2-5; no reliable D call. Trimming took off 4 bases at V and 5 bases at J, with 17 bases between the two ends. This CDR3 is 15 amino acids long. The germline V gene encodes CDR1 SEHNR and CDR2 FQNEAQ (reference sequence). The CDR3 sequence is CASSSPVTVVETQYF. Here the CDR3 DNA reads TGTGCCAGCAGCTCGCCAGTTACAGTGGTGGAGACCCAGTACTTC.